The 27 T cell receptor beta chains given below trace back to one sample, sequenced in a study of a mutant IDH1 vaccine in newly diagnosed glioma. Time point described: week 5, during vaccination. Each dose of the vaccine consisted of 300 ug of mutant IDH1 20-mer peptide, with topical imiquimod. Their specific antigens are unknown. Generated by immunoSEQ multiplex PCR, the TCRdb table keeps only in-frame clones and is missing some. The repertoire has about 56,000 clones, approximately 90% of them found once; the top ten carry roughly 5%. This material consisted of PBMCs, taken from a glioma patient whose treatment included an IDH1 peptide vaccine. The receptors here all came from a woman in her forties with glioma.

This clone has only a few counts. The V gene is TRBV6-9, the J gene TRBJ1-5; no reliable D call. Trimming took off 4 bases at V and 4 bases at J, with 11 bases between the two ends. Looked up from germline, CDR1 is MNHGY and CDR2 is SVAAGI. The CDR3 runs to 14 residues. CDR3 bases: TGTGCCAGCAGTTCCCGAAAAGGGAATCAGCCCCAGCATTTT. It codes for CASSSRKGNQPQHF.

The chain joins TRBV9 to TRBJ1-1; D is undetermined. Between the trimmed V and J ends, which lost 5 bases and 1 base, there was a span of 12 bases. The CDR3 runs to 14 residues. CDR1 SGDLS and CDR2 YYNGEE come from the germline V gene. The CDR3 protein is CASSRRQSNTEAFF. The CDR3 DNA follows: TGTGCCAGCAGTCGGAGGCAGTCGAACACTGAAGCTTTCTTT.

CDR3 amino acids: CATKGGKYNEQFF. For the CDR3, the DNA is TGTGCCACCAAGGGCGGGAAGTACAATGAGCAGTTCTTC. The gene calls are TRBV15 and TRBJ2-1; D is perhaps TRBD2 (6 bases). Germline values: CDR1 LNHNV, CDR2 YYDKDF (reference sequence). V was cut by 7 bases and J by 4 bases, with 11 bases left in between. This CDR3 has 13 amino acids. Full variable domain (rest looked up from reference TRBV15 and TRBJ2-1): DAMVIQNPRYQVTQFGKPVTLSCSQTLNHNVMYWYQQKSSQAPKLLFHYYDKDFNNEADTPDNFQSRRPNTSFCFLDIRSPGLGDTAMYLCATKGGKYNEQFFGPGTRLTVL.

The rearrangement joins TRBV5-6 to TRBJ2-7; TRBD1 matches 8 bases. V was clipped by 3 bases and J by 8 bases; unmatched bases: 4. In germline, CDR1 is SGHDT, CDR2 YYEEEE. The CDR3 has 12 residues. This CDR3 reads CASSSDRAQQYF. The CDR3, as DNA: TGTGCCAGCAGCTCGGACAGGGCGCAGCAGTACTTC.

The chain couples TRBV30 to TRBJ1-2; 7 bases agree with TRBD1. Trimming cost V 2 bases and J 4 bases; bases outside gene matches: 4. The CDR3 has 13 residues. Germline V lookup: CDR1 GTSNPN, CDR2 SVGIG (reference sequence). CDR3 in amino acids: CAWSHTGVYGYTF. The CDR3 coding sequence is TGTGCCTGGAGTCATACAGGGGTCTATGGCTACACCTTC. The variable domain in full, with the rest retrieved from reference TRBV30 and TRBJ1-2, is SQTIHQWPATLVQPVGSPLSLECTVEGTSNPNLYWYRQAAGRGLQLLFYSVGIGQISSEVPQNLSASRPQDRQFILSSKKLLLSDSGFYLCAWSHTGVYGYTFGSGTRLTVV.

The CDR3 DNA reads as TGCAGCGTTGAAAACAGGGGGCGGAACACTGAAGCTTTCTTT. This codes for CSVENRGRNTEAFF. The chain has TRBV29-1 and TRBJ1-1, with 9 bases matching TRBD1. The trim removed 2 bases at V and 1 base at J, leaving 2 bases unmatched. CDR3 size: 14 residues. The germline V gene has CDR1 SQVTM and CDR2 ANQGSEA.

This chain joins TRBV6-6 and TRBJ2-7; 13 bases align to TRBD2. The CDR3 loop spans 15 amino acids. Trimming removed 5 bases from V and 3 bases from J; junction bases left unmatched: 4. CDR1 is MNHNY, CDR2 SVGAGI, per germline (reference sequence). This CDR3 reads CASSRTSGSIYEQYF. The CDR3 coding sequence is TGTGCCAGCAGTCGGACTAGCGGGAGCATCTACGAGCAGTACTTC.

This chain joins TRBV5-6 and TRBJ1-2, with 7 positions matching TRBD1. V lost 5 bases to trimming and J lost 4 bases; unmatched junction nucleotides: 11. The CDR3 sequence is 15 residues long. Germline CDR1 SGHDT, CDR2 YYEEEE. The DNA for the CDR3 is TGTGCCAGCAGGCCCCGAGGGACAGACCCCTATGGCTACACCTTC. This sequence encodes CASRPRGTDPYGYTF. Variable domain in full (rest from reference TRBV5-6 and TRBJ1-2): DAGVTQSPTHLIKTRGQQVTLRCSPKSGHDTVSWYQQALGQGPQFIFQYYEEEERQRGNFPDRFSGHQFPNYSSELNVNALLLGDSALYLCASRPRGTDPYGYTFGSGTRLTVV.

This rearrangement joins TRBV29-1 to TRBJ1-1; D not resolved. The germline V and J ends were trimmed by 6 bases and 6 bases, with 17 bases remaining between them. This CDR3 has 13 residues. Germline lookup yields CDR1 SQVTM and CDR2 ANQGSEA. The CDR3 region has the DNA TGCAGCGTGACCGACGGGAAAGGGTCTGAAGCTTTCTTT. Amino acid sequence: CSVTDGKGSEAFF.

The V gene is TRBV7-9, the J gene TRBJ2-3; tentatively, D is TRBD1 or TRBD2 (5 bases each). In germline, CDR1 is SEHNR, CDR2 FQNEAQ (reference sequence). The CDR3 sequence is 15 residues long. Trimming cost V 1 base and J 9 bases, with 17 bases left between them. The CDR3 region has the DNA TGTGCCAGCAGCTTAGGCTTGGGACCCTTTCAAACGCAGTATTTT. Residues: CASSLGLGPFQTQYF.

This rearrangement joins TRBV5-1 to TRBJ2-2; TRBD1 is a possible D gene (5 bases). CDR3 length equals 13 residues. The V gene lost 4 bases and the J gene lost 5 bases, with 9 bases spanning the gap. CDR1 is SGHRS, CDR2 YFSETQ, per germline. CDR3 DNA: TGCGCCAGCAGCGCAAGACAGACCGGGGAGCTGTTTTTT. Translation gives CASSARQTGELFF.

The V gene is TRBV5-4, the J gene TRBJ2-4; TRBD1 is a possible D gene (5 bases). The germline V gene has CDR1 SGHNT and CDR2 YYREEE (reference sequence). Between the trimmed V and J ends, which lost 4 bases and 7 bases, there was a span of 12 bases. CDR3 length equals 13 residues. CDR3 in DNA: TGTGCCAGCAGCGGTTCGACAGAGAACATTCAGTACTTC. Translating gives CASSGSTENIQYF. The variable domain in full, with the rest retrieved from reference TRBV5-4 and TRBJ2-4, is ETGVTQSPTHLIKTRGQQVTLRCSSQSGHNTVSWYQQALGQGPQFIFQYYREEENGRGNFPPRFSGLQFPNYSSELNVNALELDDSALYLCASSGSTENIQYFGAGTRLSVL.

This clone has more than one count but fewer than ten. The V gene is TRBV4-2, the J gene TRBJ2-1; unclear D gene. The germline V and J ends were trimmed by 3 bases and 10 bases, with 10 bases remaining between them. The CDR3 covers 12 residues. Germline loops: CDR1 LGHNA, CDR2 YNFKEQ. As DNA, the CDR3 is TGTGCCAGCAGCCATGATGTCCGGGAGCAGTTCTTC. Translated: CASSHDVREQFF.

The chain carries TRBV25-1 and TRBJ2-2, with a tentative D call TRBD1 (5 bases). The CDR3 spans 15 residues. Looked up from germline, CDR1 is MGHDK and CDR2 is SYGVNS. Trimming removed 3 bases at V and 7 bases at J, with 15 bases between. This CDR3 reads CASSEPGNRNGELFF. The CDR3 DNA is TGTGCCAGCAGTGAGCCAGGGAATCGAAACGGGGAGCTGTTTTTT.

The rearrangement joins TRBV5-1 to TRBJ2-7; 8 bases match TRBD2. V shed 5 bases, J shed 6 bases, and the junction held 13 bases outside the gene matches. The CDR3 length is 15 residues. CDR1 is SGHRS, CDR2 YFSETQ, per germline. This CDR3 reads CASRSGGLQTGEQYF. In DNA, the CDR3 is TGCGCCAGCAGGTCGGGGGGGCTGCAGACGGGCGAGCAGTACTTC.

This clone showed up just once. Here the CDR3 reads CASSRNINRGTNYGYTF. The CDR3, as DNA: TGTGCCAGCAGCCGAAACATCAACAGGGGGACTAACTATGGCTACACCTTC. The chain employs TRBV7-9 and TRBJ1-2, with TRBD1 matching over 8 bases. J was trimmed by 0 bases and V by 5 bases; bases with no gene match: 11. The CDR3 is 17 amino acids. Germline CDR1 reads SEHNR; CDR2 reads FQNEAQ (reference sequence).

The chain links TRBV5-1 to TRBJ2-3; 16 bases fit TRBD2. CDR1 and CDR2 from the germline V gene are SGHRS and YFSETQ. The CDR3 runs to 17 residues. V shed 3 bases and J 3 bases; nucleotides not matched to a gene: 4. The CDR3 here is CASSYGTSGRGTDTQYF. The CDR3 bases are TGCGCCAGCAGCTATGGGACTAGCGGGAGGGGTACAGATACGCAGTATTTT.

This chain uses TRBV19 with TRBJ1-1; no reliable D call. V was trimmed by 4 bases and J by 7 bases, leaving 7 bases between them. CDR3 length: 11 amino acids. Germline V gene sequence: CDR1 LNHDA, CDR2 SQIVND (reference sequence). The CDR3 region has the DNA TGTGCCAGTAGTAGCCGGCGTGAAGCTTTCTTT. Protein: CASSSRREAFF. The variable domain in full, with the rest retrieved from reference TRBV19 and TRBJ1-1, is DGGITQSPKYLFRKEGQNVTLSCEQNLNHDAMYWYRQDPGQGLRLIYYSQIVNDFQKGDIAEGYSVSREKKESFPLTVTSAQKNPTAFYLCASSSRREAFFGQGTRLTVV.

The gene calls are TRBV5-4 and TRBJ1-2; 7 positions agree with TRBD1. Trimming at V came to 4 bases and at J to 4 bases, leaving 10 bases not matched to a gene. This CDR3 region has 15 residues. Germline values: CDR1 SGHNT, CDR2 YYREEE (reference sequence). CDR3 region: CASSLGYRGSYGYTF. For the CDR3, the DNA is TGTGCCAGCAGCCTAGGGTACAGGGGTAGCTATGGCTACACCTTC.

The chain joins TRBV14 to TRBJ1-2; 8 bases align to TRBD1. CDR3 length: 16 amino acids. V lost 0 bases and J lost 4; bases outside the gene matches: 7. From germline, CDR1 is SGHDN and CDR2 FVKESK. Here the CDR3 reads CASSQDIRDRPYGYTF. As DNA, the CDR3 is TGTGCCAGCAGCCAAGATATAAGGGACAGGCCCTATGGCTACACCTTC.

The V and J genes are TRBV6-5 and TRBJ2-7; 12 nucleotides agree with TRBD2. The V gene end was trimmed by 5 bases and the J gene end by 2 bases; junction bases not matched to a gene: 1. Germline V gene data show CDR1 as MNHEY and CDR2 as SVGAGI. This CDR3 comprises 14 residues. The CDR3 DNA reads TGTGCCAGCAGTCGGACTAGCGGGACCTACGAGCAGTACTTC. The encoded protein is CASSRTSGTYEQYF.

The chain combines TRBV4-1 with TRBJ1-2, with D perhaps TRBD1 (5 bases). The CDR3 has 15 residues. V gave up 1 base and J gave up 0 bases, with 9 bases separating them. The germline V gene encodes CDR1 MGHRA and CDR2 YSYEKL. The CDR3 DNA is TGCGCCAGCAGCCAAGGACAGAACCCTAACTATGGCTACACCTTC. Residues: CASSQGQNPNYGYTF.

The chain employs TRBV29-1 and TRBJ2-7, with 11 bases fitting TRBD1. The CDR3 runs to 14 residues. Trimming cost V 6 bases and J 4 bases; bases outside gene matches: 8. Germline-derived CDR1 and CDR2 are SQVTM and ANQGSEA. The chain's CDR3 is CSVAPGTGGYEQYF. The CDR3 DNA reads TGCAGCGTAGCCCCCGGGACAGGGGGATACGAGCAGTACTTC.

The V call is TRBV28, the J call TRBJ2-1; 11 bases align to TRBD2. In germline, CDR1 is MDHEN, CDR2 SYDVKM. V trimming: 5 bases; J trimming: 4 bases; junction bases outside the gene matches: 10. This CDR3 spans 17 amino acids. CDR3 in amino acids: CASSPIAGGRPYNEQFF. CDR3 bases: TGTGCCAGCAGTCCCATAGCGGGAGGGAGACCTTACAATGAGCAGTTCTTC.

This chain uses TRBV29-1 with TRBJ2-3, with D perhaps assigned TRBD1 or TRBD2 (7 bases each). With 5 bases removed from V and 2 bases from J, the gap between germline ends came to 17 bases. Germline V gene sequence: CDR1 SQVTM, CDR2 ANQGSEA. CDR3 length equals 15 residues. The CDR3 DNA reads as TGCAGCGTTCGCGGGGGACAGAAAACCACAGATACGCAGTATTTT. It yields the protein CSVRGGQKTTDTQYF.

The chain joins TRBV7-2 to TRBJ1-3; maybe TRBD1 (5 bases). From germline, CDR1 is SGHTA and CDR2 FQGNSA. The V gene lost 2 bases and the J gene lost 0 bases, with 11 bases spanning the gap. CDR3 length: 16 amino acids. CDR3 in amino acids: CASSLHPGPSGNTIYF. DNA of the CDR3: TGTGCCAGCAGCTTACATCCAGGGCCCTCTGGAAACACCATATATTTT.

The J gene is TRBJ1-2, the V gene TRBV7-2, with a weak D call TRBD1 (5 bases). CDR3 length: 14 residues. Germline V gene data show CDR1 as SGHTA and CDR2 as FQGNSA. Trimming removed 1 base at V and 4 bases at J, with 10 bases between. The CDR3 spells CASSLGGDVYGYTF. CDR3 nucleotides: TGTGCCAGCAGCTTAGGGGGGGACGTCTATGGCTACACCTTC.